This is a list of T cell receptor beta chains from one sample in a study of T-cell reconstitution after alpha-beta-depleted transplantation in children. TCRdb recomputed calls from the PCR reads with MiXCR, one row per CDR3 protein. In the table there are under 750,000 distinct CDR3 sequences, about 21% of which are singletons. The sample in question was PBMCs, mostly from graft donor cells, obtained 360 days after TCRalphabeta/CD19-depleted stem cell transplant. These receptors all stem from a boy under two years old who had a stem cell transplant for acute myeloid leukemia, so the T cells may come from the graft donor. CDR3s include the opening cysteine and the closing phenylalanine or tryptophan. Fields, in order: V gene, J gene, clone size, D gene, CDR3 DNA, CDR3 protein. A D gene is named only where the DNA matches it firmly. A clone size is listed for some rows: how often the clone was seen (once, few, many), or a class if it is expanded.

>TRBV7-9|TRBJ2-2|.|.
TGTGCCAGCAGCACCTCTACAGGGTCCGGGGAGCTGTTTTTT
CASSTSTGSGELFF
>TRBV12-3/TRBV12-4|TRBJ1-4|few|.
TGTGCCAGCAGGAGGGCGGGTGAAAAACTGTTTTTT
CASRRAGEKLFF
>TRBV20-1|TRBJ2-2|.|.
TGCAGTGCTACTCCGGGGATTTACACCGGGGAGCTGTTTTTT
CSATPGIYTGELFF
>TRBV10-3|TRBJ1-2|.|TRBD1
TGTGCCATCAGTGGGGACAGGGGGTATGGCTACACCTTC
CAISGDRGYGYTF
>TRBV7-9|TRBJ1-1|few|.
TGTGCCAGCAGCTTAAAAGGGTTCACTGAAGCTTTCTTT
CASSLKGFTEAFF
>TRBV19|TRBJ2-7|many|TRBD1
TGTGCCAGTAGTATTGGGGGGACAGGTTCCTACGAGCAGTACTTC
CASSIGGTGSYEQYF
>TRBV28|TRBJ2-1|.|TRBD1
TGTGCCAGCAGTTTATACGGACAGGGATCATACAATGAGCAGTTCTTC
CASSLYGQGSYNEQFF
>TRBV9|TRBJ2-7|.|TRBD2
TGTGCCGGGGGGGACGGGCAGTACTTC
CAGGDGQYF
>TRBV5-6|TRBJ2-3|many|TRBD1
TGTGCCAGCAGCTCGGCGACAGGGGGCGCCAAAGATACGCAGTATTTT
CASSSATGGAKDTQYF
>TRBV12-3/TRBV12-4|TRBJ2-1|.|.
TGTGCCAGCAGTTTAGTCGTTGGGACCAACAATGAGCAGTTCTTC
CASSLVVGTNNEQFF
>TRBV6-5|TRBJ2-3|.|.
TGTGCCAGCAGTTACTCGCTGTGGCAGAGCACAGATACGCAGTATTTT
CASSYSLWQSTDTQYF
>TRBV6-5|TRBJ2-2|.|.
TGTGCCAGCAGTTACTCGGAGGGGGCTATAACCGGGGAGCTGTTTTTT
CASSYSEGAITGELFF
>TRBV11-2|TRBJ2-2|few|TRBD2
TGTGCCAGCAGCTTACGACTAGCGGGGGGGTCTGGCAACACCGGGGAGCTGTTTTTT
CASSLRLAGGSGNTGELFF
>TRBV29-1|TRBJ2-2|many|.
TGCAGCGTTGAGGGTCAGGAGAACACCGGGGAGCTGTTTTTT
CSVEGQENTGELFF
>TRBV5-5|TRBJ2-7|many|TRBD1
TGTGCCAGCAGCTTCTGGGACAGAGTTGTGTTGGGGAGCTACGAGCAGTACTTC
CASSFWDRVVLGSYEQYF
>TRBV20-1|TRBJ2-1|few|TRBD1
TGCAGTGCTAGGACAGGGTCCAGTGAGCAGTTCTTC
CSARTGSSEQFF
>TRBV12-3/TRBV12-4|TRBJ2-3|few|.
TGTGCCAGCAGCCCCAGACAGGGACTATTGGGCACAGATACGCAGTATTTT
CASSPRQGLLGTDTQYF
>TRBV15|TRBJ2-4|many|.
TGTGCCACCAGCAGAGAATTCGACCCTAACATTCAGTACTTC
CATSREFDPNIQYF
>TRBV6-5|TRBJ2-7|.|.
TGTGCCAGCAGTTACTCCTTAGGCGGCTACGAGCAGTACTTC
CASSYSLGGYEQYF
>TRBV7-3|TRBJ2-7|.|.
TGTGCCAGCTCCGTAGGCAGATTCTACGAGCAGTACTTC
CASSVGRFYEQYF
>TRBV20-1|TRBJ2-1|.|.
TGCAGTGCCCTCGGGGAACGGCAGGACGTGAATGAGCAGTTCTTC
CSALGERQDVNEQFF
>TRBV27|TRBJ2-2|.|TRBD1
TGTGCCAGCAGTTTAGGGACAGGGGTTACCGGGGAGCTGTTTTTT
CASSLGTGVTGELFF